The rows below give T cell receptor beta chains drawn from one sample of a study of technical replicates of blood from a handful of donors. The table came from immunoSEQ multiplex PCR; TCRdb's copy has only in-frame clones and leaves some out. The sample includes tens of thousands of clones, approximately 94% seen only once; the top ten take about 0.4%. Material for sequencing was T cells isolated from PBMCs. These receptors originate from a human donor in good health. CDR3s include the opening cysteine and the closing phenylalanine or tryptophan. Each record gives: J gene, V gene, D gene, clone size, CDR3 DNA, CDR3 protein. The D gene is left open where the match is weak. Expanded clones are given a class, and other clones once, few, many or no size at all.

TRBJ2-7	TRBV9	-	once	TGTGCCAGCAGCGTAGACGGGAGCTCCTACGAGCAGTACTTC	CASSVDGSSYEQYF
TRBJ2-7	TRBV9	TRBD2	-	TGTGCCAGCAGCGTAGCAGGGACTAGCGGGATAAACGAGCAGTACTTC	CASSVAGTSGINEQYF
TRBJ2-7	TRBV7-2	TRBD1	-	TGTGCCAGCAGCTTTGGGGACAGGCCGTACGAGCAGTACTTC	CASSFGDRPYEQYF
TRBJ2-1	TRBV18	-	-	TGTGCCAGCTCACCAGAGCGGGCCAGCTCCTACAATGAGCAGTTCTTC	CASSPERASSYNEQFF
TRBJ1-5	TRBV27	-	-	TGTGCCAGCGGCCGTCAGCCCCAGCATTTT	CASGRQPQHF
TRBJ1-5	TRBV7-2	-	-	TGTGCCAGCAGTTCAACCGTGGGGGGGGCGGGTCAGCCCCAGCATTTT	CASSSTVGGAGQPQHF
TRBJ2-3	TRBV7-3	-	-	TGTGCCAGCAGCTTAAGTACTAGCACAGATACGCAGTATTTT	CASSLSTSTDTQYF
TRBJ2-1	TRBV27	-	-	TGTGCCAGCAGTTCCGGCTACAATGAGCAGTTCTTC	CASSSGYNEQFF
TRBJ1-5	TRBV18	-	once	TGTGCCAGCTCTCTTACAGGGAACAATCAGCCCCAGCATTTT	CASSLTGNNQPQHF
TRBJ2-3	TRBV7-6	TRBD2	-	TGTGCCAGCAGCTTATCGGGAGGGCCTTACACAGATACGCAGTATTTT	CASSLSGGPYTDTQYF
TRBJ2-2	TRBV29-1	TRBD1	-	TGCAGCGTAGGCCAGGGGGCGGGGGAGCTGTTTTTT	CSVGQGAGELFF
TRBJ2-1	TRBV7-9	-	-	TGTGCCAGCAGCTTGACGGGAGTCTACAATGAGCAGTTCTTC	CASSLTGVYNEQFF
TRBJ2-3	TRBV27	TRBD1	-	TGTGCCAGCAGTTTATCGGACAGGGAGGTGCCAGATACGCAGTATTTT	CASSLSDREVPDTQYF
TRBJ2-4	TRBV7-2	-	-	TGTGCCAGCGAGGGAGCCAAAAACATTCAGTACTTC	CASEGAKNIQYF
TRBJ1-1	TRBV6-1	-	-	TGTGCCAGCCTCAACACTGAAGCTTTCTTT	CASLNTEAFF
TRBJ2-3	TRBV29-1	-	-	TGCAGCGTTGAAAGCGACACAGATACGCAGTATTTT	CSVESDTDTQYF
TRBJ2-3	TRBV10-1	TRBD2	-	TGCGCCAGCGGTACTAGCGGGTACACAGATACGCAGTATTTT	CASGTSGYTDTQYF
TRBJ1-2	TRBV27	-	once	TGTGCCAGCAGTTTTGTCGGGGGTCTATATGGCTACACCTTC	CASSFVGGLYGYTF
TRBJ1-2	TRBV10-3	-	few	TGTGCCATCAGGGGGGGTGGCGATGGCTACACCTTC	CAIRGGGDGYTF
TRBJ1-3	TRBV9	TRBD1	-	TGTGCCAGCAGCGTGGGCAGGGGGTACTCTGGAAACACCATATATTTT	CASSVGRGYSGNTIYF
TRBJ1-4	TRBV28	TRBD1	-	TGTGCCAGCATCCTAGGACAGGGGGCGAAAGAAAAACTGTTTTTT	CASILGQGAKEKLFF
TRBJ2-1	TRBV7-8	TRBD1	-	TGTGCCAGCAGCGCCGGGACAGGGTCTTTGAATGAGCAGTTCTTC	CASSAGTGSLNEQFF
TRBJ2-1	TRBV7-6	TRBD2	-	TGTGCCAGCAGTTCTACTAGCGGGATCTCCTACAATGAGCAGTTCTTC	CASSSTSGISYNEQFF
TRBJ2-7	TRBV18	TRBD1	-	TGTGCCAGCTCACCATGGACAGGGAAAGACGAGCAGTACTTC	CASSPWTGKDEQYF
TRBJ2-7	TRBV11-3	-	-	TGTGCCAGCAGCGGGGTTCGGGCTAGCTTTGTGGTCGAGCAGTACTTC	CASSGVRASFVVEQYF
TRBJ2-1	TRBV7-6	TRBD2	-	TGTGCCAGCAGCGAGTATAGCGGGAGCTCCTACAATGAGCAGTTCTTC	CASSEYSGSSYNEQFF
TRBJ2-1	TRBV4-1	-	-	TGCGCCAGCAGCCATGGTCTAGCCAATGAGCAGTTCTTC	CASSHGLANEQFF
TRBJ1-1	TRBV18	-	-	TGTGCCAGCTCACTCATACCGGACACTACAGACACTGAAGCTTTCTTT	CASSLIPDTTDTEAFF
TRBJ2-7	TRBV10-1	TRBD1	-	TGCGCCAGGAGGGACAGGGTGGAGGAGCAGTACTTC	CARRDRVEEQYF
TRBJ1-2	TRBV14	-	-	TGTGCCAGCAGCCAAGGACAGTACTATGGCTACACCTTC	CASSQGQYYGYTF
TRBJ1-2	TRBV6-4	TRBD1	-	TGTGCCAGCAGTGACTACGCCGGGACAGGGGGTGGCTACACCTTC	CASSDYAGTGGGYTF
TRBJ2-3	TRBV4-2	-	-	TGTGCCAGCAGCCAAAAAGCGTTTTTCACAGATACGCAGTATTTT	CASSQKAFFTDTQYF
TRBJ2-2	TRBV9	TRBD2	-	TGTGCCAGCAGCGTAGACCAGGCGGGGGTCGGGGAGCTGTTTTTT	CASSVDQAGVGELFF
TRBJ2-7	TRBV10-3	-	-	TGTGCCATCAAGGCCCCGGGTAGTAGCTCCTACGAGCAGTACTTC	CAIKAPGSSSYEQYF
TRBJ2-7	TRBV5-4	TRBD2	-	TGTGCCAGCAGCCGTAGCGGGAGTAGGTACGAGCAGTACTTC	CASSRSGSRYEQYF
TRBJ1-4	TRBV5-1	TRBD1	-	TGCGCCAGCAGCTTGACAGGGGGGTCAATGAAAGAACTGTTTTTT	CASSLTGGSMKELFF
TRBJ2-7	TRBV27	TRBD1	-	TGTGCCAGCAGTCAGGGACAGGGAATCTACGAGCAGTACTTC	CASSQGQGIYEQYF
TRBJ1-2	TRBV29-1	-	-	TGCAGCGTTGAGTCAGGGGTGAATGGCTACACCTTC	CSVESGVNGYTF
TRBJ2-1	TRBV15	TRBD1	-	TGTGCCACCAGCAGAAAAGGGGGCCCCGGGCCCAATGAGCAGTTCTTC	CATSRKGGPGPNEQFF
TRBJ2-7	TRBV7-9	TRBD2	-	TGTGCCAGCAGCTTACTAGCGGGAGGAAATACCGAGCAGTACTTC	CASSLLAGGNTEQYF
TRBJ2-7	TRBV19	-	once	TGTGCCAGTAGTATAGGACTTTTCTACGAGCAGTACTTC	CASSIGLFYEQYF
TRBJ1-1	TRBV5-8	-	-	TGTGCCAGCAGGTTAGGCGGGAGGACTGAAGCTTTCTTT	CASRLGGRTEAFF
TRBJ2-3	TRBV6-5	TRBD2	-	TGTGCCAGCAGTCCGGGACTAGTAACAGATACGCAGTATTTT	CASSPGLVTDTQYF
TRBJ2-1	TRBV11-2	-	-	TGTGCCAGCAGCTCTAGACGAGCCGGTGAGCAGTTCTTC	CASSSRRAGEQFF
TRBJ2-7	TRBV11-2	-	once	TGTGCCAGCAGCTTAGGGTCTACTGAGCAGTACTTC	CASSLGSTEQYF
TRBJ2-7	TRBV11-3	-	once	TGTGCCAGCAGCTTGCAAACAGGACCGTGCTTC	CASSLQTGPCF
TRBJ2-1	TRBV7-3	-	-	TGTGCCAGCAGCTCTCACTTAGGACCAGCGGGACAGGCCTACAATGAGCAGTTCTTC	CASSSHLGPAGQAYNEQFF
TRBJ1-5	TRBV2	TRBD1	-	TGTGCCAGCAGTGTTGGGACAGTTAGCAATCAGCCCCAGCATTTT	CASSVGTVSNQPQHF
TRBJ2-1	TRBV29-1	TRBD2	-	TGCAGCGTTGGCAGAGCGGGAGTGGGCAATGAGCAGTTCTTC	CSVGRAGVGNEQFF
TRBJ2-7	TRBV29-1	-	-	TGCAGCACGTCCTATGACAGCACCCTCCCCGGAGAGCAGTACTTC	CSTSYDSTLPGEQYF
TRBJ2-3	TRBV9	TRBD2	-	TGTGCCAGCAGCGTATTACCTAGCGGGAGTGGGGGCACAGATACGCAGTATTTT	CASSVLPSGSGGTDTQYF
TRBJ2-3	TRBV4-2	TRBD2	-	TGTGCCAGCAGCCAAGATGCCGGGGGGAAGGGAGATACGCAGTATTTT	CASSQDAGGKGDTQYF
TRBJ2-1	TRBV2	TRBD1	-	TGTGCCAGCAGCCCCGGGACAGCTTTCTACAATGAGCAGTTCTTC	CASSPGTAFYNEQFF
TRBJ1-1	TRBV9	-	once	TGTGCCAGCAGCGGGCAGAAGAACACTGAAGCTTTCTTT	CASSGQKNTEAFF
TRBJ2-1	TRBV7-2	TRBD2	few	TGTGCCAGCAACTACGGAGCGGGAGAACCACCCCCTCAGTTCTTC	CASNYGAGEPPPQFF
TRBJ2-1	TRBV5-4	TRBD2	-	TGTGCCAGCAGCTTCTCCCTCGGGAGGGTCTTCTACAATGAGCAGTTCTTC	CASSFSLGRVFYNEQFF
TRBJ2-7	TRBV27	TRBD2	-	TGTGCCAGCAGTTTATACCCGGGGGGTGACTACGAGCAGTACTTC	CASSLYPGGDYEQYF
TRBJ1-4	TRBV7-9	TRBD1	-	TGTGCCAGCAGCTCGACAGGGAATTCGGATGAAAAACTGTTTTTT	CASSSTGNSDEKLFF
TRBJ1-1	TRBV6-6	TRBD1	-	TGTGCCAGCAGTTTAACCGGGACAGTAAACGTTGAAGCTTTCTTT	CASSLTGTVNVEAFF
TRBJ2-3	TRBV30	-	-	TGTGCCTGGAGTGTACAAGATACGCAGTATTTT	CAWSVQDTQYF